Sequencing of this T cell receptor beta chain was carried out in a study of CD8+CD57+ T cells in acquired aplastic anemia. About this clonotype itself: What it binds is unknown.

Study observations and caveats: In common between the patients and the controls were around 29 CD8+ CDR3 sequences.

The V gene's germline CDR1 is DFQATT and CDR2 SNEGSKA (reference sequence). CDR3 length equals 13 residues. TCR beta VDJ combinations and CDR3 sequences were profiled from genomic DNA. TCRdb itself ran the reads through MiXCR, one entry per CDR3 protein. The repertoire includes hundreds of thousands of distinct CDR3 sequences, about two thirds of them detected once, and 3.5% to 4.5% sits in the top ten. The V and J genes are TRBV20-1 and TRBJ1-2; a possible D gene is TRBD1 (6 bases). The sequenced sample was sorted CD4+, CD8+, or CD8+CD57+ T cells (not recorded which) from PBMCs. The TCR was taken from a human donor in good health, serving as a control. The CDR3 nucleotides read TGCAGCGTTAGGCGGGACACAACCACTCGCTACACCTTC. It codes for CSVRRDTTTRYTF.